These 28 T cell receptor beta chains originate from one sample sequenced in a study of cytomegalovirus exposure and HLA in healthy donors. Primers: 60 Vbeta forward and 13 Jbeta reverse. The method was immunoSEQ multiplex PCR; TCRdb's version includes in-frame clones alone and lacks a portion of them. The profile shows about 180,000 clones, roughly 84% of them singletons. Sample: PBMCs. These receptor sequences come from a girl between 2 and 10 years old in good health and CMV-seropositive.

V and J are TRBV5-5 and TRBJ2-7, with D possibly TRBD2 on 5 matching bases. Germline lookup yields CDR1 SGHKS and CDR2 YYEKEE (reference sequence). This CDR3 is 15 amino acids long. Trimming removed 0 bases from V and 1 base from J, with 11 bases in between. CDR3 loop: CASSLEGTGSYEQYF. For the CDR3, the DNA is TGTGCCAGCAGCTTGGAGGGTACGGGATCCTACGAGCAGTACTTC.

This rearrangement joins TRBV19 to TRBJ1-5, with 8 bases matching TRBD1. This CDR3 contains 15 residues. CDR1 LNHDA and CDR2 SQIVND come from the germline V gene (reference sequence). The V and J ends lost 7 bases and 7 bases, in that order; junction bases with no gene match: 12. The CDR3 is CASMPIDRGEQPQHF. The CDR3 DNA follows: TGTGCCAGTATGCCCATCGACAGGGGTGAGCAGCCCCAGCATTTT.

The rearrangement links TRBV19 to TRBJ2-6; D possibly corresponds to TRBD1 (5 bases). The V gene's germline CDR1 is LNHDA and CDR2 SQIVND (reference sequence). Trimming took 5 bases from V and 8 from J, leaving 13 bases between them. This CDR3 has 14 amino acids. The CDR3 DNA reads TGTGCCAGTAGTTCTTCTGGGGCGACCAACGTCCTGACTTTC. Its translation is CASSSSGATNVLTF.

The V call is TRBV10-2, the J call TRBJ2-5, with 11 bases aligning to TRBD2. Germline V CDR1 and CDR2: WSHSY, SAAADI. This CDR3 has 15 amino acids. The ends lost 5 bases at V and 4 bases at J; junction bases unmatched: 6. DNA for the CDR3: TGCGCCAGCAGTAAGACTAGCGGGGAGGGAGAGACCCAGTACTTC. Amino acid sequence: CASSKTSGEGETQYF.

The chain uses TRBV27 and TRBJ1-1, with D unresolved. Germline V gene lookup returns CDR1 MNHEY and CDR2 SMNVEV (reference sequence). The V gene lost 1 base and the J gene lost 9 bases, with 12 bases spanning the gap. The CDR3 length is 13 residues. CDR3 coding DNA: TGTGCCAGCAGTTTATTGGTCACTATGAAAGCTTTCTTT. Protein product: CASSLLVTMKAFF.

This clone was observed a few times. V and J are TRBV7-3 and TRBJ2-1; D not certain. Germline V gives CDR1 SGHTA, CDR2 FQGTGA. CDR3 length: 14 amino acids. The V end lost 5 bases, the J end lost 3 bases, and 11 bases lay between the germline ends. CDR3 sequence reads: CASSPLRSYNEQFF. In DNA form, the CDR3 reads TGTGCCAGCAGCCCCCTGAGGAGCTACAATGAGCAGTTCTTC.

The V and J genes are TRBV4-1 and TRBJ2-1; 7 bases match TRBD2. J gave up 5 bases and V 5 bases, and 15 bases lay outside the gene matches. The CDR3 is 17 residues long. Germline loops: CDR1 MGHRA, CDR2 YSYEKL. The DNA for the CDR3 is TGCGCCAGCAGCTCAACAATCGGGGGAGGGCCCCACAATGAGCAGTTCTTC. Encoded protein: CASSSTIGGGPHNEQFF.

This sequence joins TRBV28 and TRBJ2-3; weak D call: TRBD2 (5 bases). Trimming removed 2 bases from V and 12 bases from J, with 12 bases in between. This CDR3 has 12 amino acids. CDR1 and CDR2 from the germline V gene are MDHEN and SYDVKM. CDR3 sequence (DNA): TGTGCCAGCAGTTTAGAGGACTTAAACCAGTATTTT. The encoded protein is CASSLEDLNQYF.

In its sample, this clone was seen once. The V gene is TRBV4-1, the J gene TRBJ1-3; 8 bases are shared with TRBD1. CDR3 length equals 16 residues. V trimming: 1 base; J trimming: 4 bases; junction bases outside the gene matches: 6. Germline V gives CDR1 MGHRA, CDR2 YSYEKL. In nucleotides, the CDR3 is TGCGCCAGCAGCCAAGGACAGGGGTCGGGGGGAAACACCATATATTTT. Its protein is CASSQGQGSGGNTIYF.

J is TRBJ1-2 and V is TRBV18, with D unresolved. The germline V gene encodes CDR1 KGHSH and CDR2 LQKENI. The CDR3 extends over 14 amino acids. Between the trimmed V and J ends, which lost 3 bases and 1 base, there was a span of 9 bases. CDR3 protein: CASSPPSGNYGYTF. The DNA of the CDR3 is TGTGCCAGCTCACCCCCCTCCGGTAACTATGGCTACACCTTC.

This clone was observed a single time. The chain couples TRBV4-1 to TRBJ2-3; 7 nucleotides align to TRBD1. In germline, CDR1 is MGHRA, CDR2 YSYEKL. J gave up 4 bases and V 0 bases, and 4 bases lay outside the gene matches. The CDR3 covers 15 residues. The CDR3 nucleotides read TGCGCCAGCAGCCAAGAACAGGGGTCGTCAGATACGCAGTATTTT. This translates into CASSQEQGSSDTQYF.

The gene calls are TRBV6-4 and TRBJ1-2, with a weak D call TRBD1 (5 bases). This CDR3 has 13 residues. From germline, CDR1 is MRHNA and CDR2 SNTAGT. The V gene lost 7 bases and the J gene lost 2 bases, with 11 bases spanning the gap. The CDR3 region has the DNA TGTGCCAGCACCCCGACAGTCAACTATGGCTACACCTTC. It encodes CASTPTVNYGYTF.

This chain connects TRBV10-1 to TRBJ2-1; 10 bases are shared with TRBD2. Germline CDR1 reads WNHNN; CDR2 reads SYGVQD (reference sequence). The CDR3 runs to 19 residues. After removal of 4 bases from V and 2 bases from J, the junction contained 14 bases not matched to a gene. This CDR3 reads CASSVSRKAGLAAYNEQFF. CDR3 nucleotide sequence: TGCGCCAGCAGTGTAAGTCGAAAAGCCGGACTAGCGGCCTACAATGAGCAGTTCTTC.

The rearrangement uses TRBV4-1 and TRBJ1-2; D is perhaps TRBD1 (6 bases). This CDR3 has 14 amino acids. Germline CDR1 MGHRA, CDR2 YSYEKL. Trimming left V 4 bases short and J 4 bases short, with 13 bases between. CDR3 DNA: TGCGCCAGCAGCCGTACTCGACAGGTCTATGGCTACACCTTC. It specifies CASSRTRQVYGYTF.

This chain uses TRBV5-4 with TRBJ1-2, with a weak D call TRBD1 (6 bases). Trimming left V 1 base short and J 7 bases short, with 14 bases between. Germline-derived CDR1 and CDR2 are SGHNT and YYREEE (reference sequence). The CDR3 runs to 14 residues. The CDR3 spells CASSLTGWRGGYTF. The CDR3 DNA sequence: TGTGCCAGCAGCTTGACAGGGTGGCGTGGTGGCTACACCTTC.

The chain couples TRBV5-6 to TRBJ2-5; 8 bases align to TRBD2. The trim removed 6 bases at V and 11 bases at J, leaving 15 bases unmatched. The length of the CDR3 is 14 residues. Germline V CDR1 and CDR2: SGHDT, YYEEEE. CDR3 loop: CASTRGGELLEQYF. The CDR3 DNA follows: TGTGCCAGCACCCGGGGGGGGGAGTTGCTGGAGCAGTACTTC.

This chain joins TRBV10-3 and TRBJ2-7, with 7 nucleotides matching TRBD1. The CDR3 is 14 residues long. Germline V CDR1 and CDR2: ENHRY, SYGVKD. Losses at the gene ends were 0 bases for V and 5 bases for J; bases not matched to a gene: 4. The CDR3 region is CAISESSGGDEQYF. The DNA of the CDR3 is TGTGCCATCAGTGAGTCGTCAGGGGGAGACGAGCAGTACTTC.

This chain connects TRBV15 to TRBJ1-3; possible D gene TRBD1, 5 bases. CDR3 size: 17 residues. CDR1 is LNHNV and CDR2 is YYDKDF in the germline V gene (reference sequence). Deletions cut 1 base from V and 0 bases from J, with 13 bases between. The CDR3, as DNA: TGTGCCACCAGCAGAGGGGACTTTGATTTCTCTGGAAACACCATATATTTT. Amino acids: CATSRGDFDFSGNTIYF.

In its sample, this clone was seen a few times. The rearrangement joins TRBV27 to TRBJ2-3; TRBD2 matches at 8 bases. This CDR3 is 16 amino acids long. V was pared by 3 bases and J by 3 bases, with 8 bases of the junction left unmatched. The germline V gene encodes CDR1 MNHEY and CDR2 SMNVEV (reference sequence). The CDR3 DNA is TGTGCCAGCAGTTTGGTAACTAGCGGTAAGACAGATACGCAGTATTTT. Translation: CASSLVTSGKTDTQYF.

The chain combines TRBV30 with TRBJ2-7, with D unclear. Germline CDR1 GTSNPN, CDR2 SVGIG (reference sequence). The CDR3 extends over 12 amino acids. Trimming removed 0 bases at V and 3 bases at J, with 6 bases between. CDR3 coding DNA: TGTGCCTGGAGTGTAAGCATCTACGAGCAGTACTTC. This encodes CAWSVSIYEQYF. Using reference TRBV30 and TRBJ2-7 for the parts outside the CDR3, the full variable domain is SQTIHQWPATLVQPVGSPLSLECTVEGTSNPNLYWYRQAAGRGLQLLFYSVGIGQISSEVPQNLSASRPQDRQFILSSKKLLLSDSGFYLCAWSVSIYEQYFGPGTRLTVT.

J is TRBJ2-7 and V is TRBV18; TRBD2 aligns across 8 bases. The CDR3 has 16 residues. Germline-derived CDR1 and CDR2 are KGHSH and LQKENI. V shed 2 bases, J shed 3 bases, and the junction held 9 bases outside the gene matches. The CDR3 region is CASSPKKRAGVYEQYF. DNA for the CDR3: TGTGCCAGCTCACCAAAGAAACGAGCGGGGGTCTACGAGCAGTACTTC.

CDR3 protein: CASSFRGQGEQYF. The CDR3 region has the DNA TGTGCCAGTAGTTTCAGGGGGCAGGGTGAGCAGTACTTC. V and J are TRBV19 and TRBJ2-7; TRBD1 matches at 8 bases. V shed 5 bases and J 7 bases; nucleotides not matched to a gene: 7. CDR3 length equals 13 residues. CDR1 and CDR2 from the germline V gene are LNHDA and SQIVND (reference sequence).

This clone was observed a single time. CDR3 nucleotides: TGTGCCAGTGGATCGACCCACAGCTCTGGAAACACCATATATTTT. Translated: CASGSTHSSGNTIYF. The V call is TRBV19, the J call TRBJ1-3; D remains unclear. The CDR3 sequence is 15 residues long. In germline, CDR1 is LNHDA, CDR2 SQIVND (reference sequence). V gave up 8 bases and J gave up 0 bases, with 14 bases separating them. Full variable domain (rest looked up from reference TRBV19 and TRBJ1-3): DGGITQSPKYLFRKEGQNVTLSCEQNLNHDAMYWYRQDPGQGLRLIYYSQIVNDFQKGDIAEGYSVSREKKESFPLTVTSAQKNPTAFYLCASGSTHSSGNTIYFGEGSWLTVV.

The genes are TRBV4-1 and TRBJ2-1; TRBD2 matches 11 bases. CDR3 length: 16 amino acids. The V and J ends lost 0 bases and 4 bases, in that order; junction bases with no gene match: 2. Germline V gene sequence: CDR1 MGHRA, CDR2 YSYEKL. The CDR3 loop is CASSQDTSGGYNEQFF. The CDR3 nucleotides are TGCGCCAGCAGCCAAGATACTAGCGGGGGATACAATGAGCAGTTCTTC.

This chain uses TRBV14 with TRBJ2-5; TRBD2 aligns across 7 bases. The CDR3 consists of 17 residues. Germline trimming cut 1 base from V and 2 bases from J; bases unmatched to any gene: 10. CDR1 is SGHDN and CDR2 is FVKESK in the germline V gene. The CDR3 nucleotides read TGTGCCAGCAGCCAAGTGAGCACGGGAGGACTTCAAGAGACCCAGTACTTC. The encoded protein is CASSQVSTGGLQETQYF.

The rearrangement links TRBV5-1 to TRBJ1-4; D possibly corresponds to TRBD1 (5 bases). The CDR3 is made up of 14 amino acids. V lost 4 bases and J lost 7, with 14 bases in between. Germline V CDR1 and CDR2: SGHRS, YFSETQ. The CDR3 loop reads CASSAQGRGEKLFF. CDR3 sequence (DNA): TGCGCCAGCAGCGCCCAGGGTAGAGGTGAAAAACTGTTTTTT.

This sequence joins TRBV14 and TRBJ2-7; 7 positions match TRBD1. The ends lost 4 bases at V and 2 bases at J; junction bases unmatched: 5. The germline CDR1 and CDR2 sequences are SGHDN and FVKESK. CDR3 size: 14 residues. CDR3 in amino acids: CASSLTGYPYEQYF. The CDR3, as DNA: TGTGCCAGCAGCCTGACAGGGTACCCCTACGAGCAGTACTTC.

The rearrangement joins TRBV11-3 to TRBJ1-1, with D possibly TRBD1 on 5 matching bases. The CDR3 is 12 amino acids. Germline assignment: CDR1 SGHNT and CDR2 YENEEA. Trimming removed 4 bases from V and 8 bases from J, with 11 bases in between. CDR3 residues: CASSSEGQEAFF. As DNA, the CDR3 is TGTGCCAGCAGCTCTGAAGGACAAGAAGCTTTCTTT.